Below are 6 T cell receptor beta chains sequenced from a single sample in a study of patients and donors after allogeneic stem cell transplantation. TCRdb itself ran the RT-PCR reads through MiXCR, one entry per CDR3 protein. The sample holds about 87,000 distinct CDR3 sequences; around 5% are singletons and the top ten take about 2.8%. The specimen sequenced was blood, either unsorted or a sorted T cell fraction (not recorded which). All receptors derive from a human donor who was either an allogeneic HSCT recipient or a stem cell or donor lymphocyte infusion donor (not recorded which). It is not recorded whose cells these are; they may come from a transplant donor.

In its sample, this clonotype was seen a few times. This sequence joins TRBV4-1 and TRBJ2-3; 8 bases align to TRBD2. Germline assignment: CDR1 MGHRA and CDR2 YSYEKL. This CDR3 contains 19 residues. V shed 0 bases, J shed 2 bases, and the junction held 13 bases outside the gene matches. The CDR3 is CASSQDETRNSGNTDTQYF. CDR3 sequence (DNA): TGCGCCAGCAGCCAAGACGAGACTCGCAATAGCGGGAACACAGATACGCAGTATTTT.

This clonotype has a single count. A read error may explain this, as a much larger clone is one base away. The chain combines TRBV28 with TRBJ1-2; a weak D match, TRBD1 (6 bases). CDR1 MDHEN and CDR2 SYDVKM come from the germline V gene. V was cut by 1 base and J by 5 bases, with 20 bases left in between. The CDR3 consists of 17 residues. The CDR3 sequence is CASSLSAGAVGKYGYTF. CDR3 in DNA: TGTGCCAGCAGTTTATCTGCGGGGGCAGTAGGGAAATATGGCTACACCTTC.

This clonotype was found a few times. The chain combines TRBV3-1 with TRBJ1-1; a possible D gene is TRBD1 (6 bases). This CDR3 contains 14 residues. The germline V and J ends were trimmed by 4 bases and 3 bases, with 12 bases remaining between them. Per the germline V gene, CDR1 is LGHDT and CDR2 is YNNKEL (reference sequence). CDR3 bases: TGTGCCAGCAGCCCCGGGACACGGTACACTGAAGCTTTCTTT. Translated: CASSPGTRYTEAFF.

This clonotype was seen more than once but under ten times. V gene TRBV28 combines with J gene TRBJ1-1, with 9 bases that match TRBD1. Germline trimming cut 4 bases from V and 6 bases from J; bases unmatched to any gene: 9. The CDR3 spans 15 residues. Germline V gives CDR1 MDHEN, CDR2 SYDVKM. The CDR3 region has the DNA TGTGCCAGCAGTTCTTGGACAGGGGCTTTGGCTGAAGCTTTCTTT. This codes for CASSSWTGALAEAFF.

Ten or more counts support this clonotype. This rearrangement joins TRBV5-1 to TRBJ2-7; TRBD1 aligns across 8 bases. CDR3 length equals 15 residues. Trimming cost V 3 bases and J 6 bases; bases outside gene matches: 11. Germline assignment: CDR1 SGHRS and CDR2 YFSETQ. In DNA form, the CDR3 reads TGCGCCAGCAGCTCAGGACAGGGTGTTACCTCCGAGCAGTACTTC. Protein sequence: CASSSGQGVTSEQYF.

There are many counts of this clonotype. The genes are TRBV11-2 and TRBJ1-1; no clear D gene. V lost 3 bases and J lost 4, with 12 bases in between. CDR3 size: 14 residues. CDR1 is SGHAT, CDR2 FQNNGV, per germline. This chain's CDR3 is CASSFSRSGTEAFF. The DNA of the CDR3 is TGTGCCAGCAGCTTTTCGCGGTCCGGCACTGAAGCTTTCTTT.